Each of the 8 T cell receptor beta chains below was sequenced from the same sample in a study of cytomegalovirus exposure and HLA in healthy donors. The PCR had 60 Vbeta and 13 Jbeta primers. This table comes from immunoSEQ multiplex PCR, and its TCRdb copy is limited to in-frame clones, with some not included. The profile shows about 200,000 clones, approximately 78% of them singletons. The sample was PBMCs. These TCRs come from a woman aged 45-60 years in good health and CMV-seropositive.

This sequence joins TRBV28 and TRBJ2-3; 14 bases map to TRBD2. Trimming cost V 5 bases and J 14 bases; bases outside gene matches: 12. The length of the CDR3 is 15 residues. Germline CDR1 reads MDHEN; CDR2 reads SYDVKM. The CDR3 nucleotides read TGTGCCAGCAGTCACGGGACTAGCGGGAGTTTAGGGTGGTATTTT. It encodes CASSHGTSGSLGWYF.

This clone was observed a handful of times. The CDR3 DNA reads TGTGCCAGCGGAGGGTTTGATTCACCCCTCCACTTT. As protein: CASGGFDSPLHF. V gene TRBV27 combines with J gene TRBJ1-6; D is unclear. CDR3 length: 12 amino acids. V was trimmed by 8 bases and J by 8 bases, leaving 10 bases between them. The germline V gene has CDR1 MNHEY and CDR2 SMNVEV (reference sequence).

This clone has a handful of counts. The gene calls are TRBV6-6 and TRBJ2-3; TRBD2 matches 10 bases. This CDR3 contains 16 residues. V shed 7 bases and J 2 bases; nucleotides not matched to a gene: 9. Per the germline V gene, CDR1 is MNHNY and CDR2 is SVGAGI (reference sequence). The CDR3 DNA is TGTGCCAGCACGGCTACCGGGACTAGCGTCACAGATACGCAGTATTTT. This codes for CASTATGTSVTDTQYF.

This clone has just one count. This CDR3 is also generated by other DNA sequences in the sample. The chain employs TRBV28 and TRBJ1-1; TRBD1 matches 8 bases. In germline, CDR1 is MDHEN, CDR2 SYDVKM. The J segment lost 6 bases and the V segment lost 1 base, leaving 1 base of the junction unmatched. This CDR3 is built from 13 residues. The CDR3, as DNA: TGTGCCAGCAGTTTATCAGGGGGCGCTGAAGCTTTCTTT. Translated, it gives CASSLSGGAEAFF.

V is TRBV29-1 and J is TRBJ2-7, with 8 bases aligning to TRBD1. The CDR3 totals 14 residues. The V gene end was trimmed by 0 bases and the J gene end by 2 bases; junction bases not matched to a gene: 3. Germline lookup yields CDR1 SQVTM and CDR2 ANQGSEA. The CDR3 DNA sequence: TGCAGCGTTGAAGACCCAGGGGGCACCTACGAGCAGTACTTC. Its protein is CSVEDPGGTYEQYF.

The J gene is TRBJ2-1, the V gene TRBV5-4, with 12 bases matching TRBD2. The CDR3 spans 16 residues. V lost 1 base and J lost 8; bases outside the gene matches: 7. CDR1 SGHNT and CDR2 YYREEE come from the germline V gene (reference sequence). CDR3 sequence: CASSLPLAGGGDEQFF. The DNA for the CDR3 is TGTGCCAGCAGCTTGCCACTAGCGGGAGGCGGCGATGAGCAGTTCTTC.

As regards this clone: Other DNA sequences in the same sample also yield this CDR3. This sequence joins TRBV20-1 and TRBJ2-3; D gene unclear. Trimming shortened V by 4 bases and J by 2 bases, and 4 bases separated the two germline ends. This CDR3 is 11 amino acids long. CDR1 is DFQATT, CDR2 SNEGSKA, per germline (reference sequence). CDR3: CSATSTDTQYF. The CDR3 DNA is TGCAGTGCTACCTCCACAGATACGCAGTATTTT.

This chain connects TRBV6-5 to TRBJ2-5; possibly TRBD2 for D (6 bases). The J call may be incorrect, as the DNA end agrees better with TRBJ2-7. CDR3 length equals 14 residues. Germline CDR1 reads MNHEY; CDR2 reads SVGAGI. The CDR3 sequence is CASSPGTFSYEQYF. CDR3 sequence (DNA): TGTGCCAGCAGTCCAGGGACTTTCTCCTACGAGCAGTACTTC.